The 12 T cell receptor beta chains below all came from one sample that was sequenced in a study of T cell responses to AZD1222 COVID-19 vaccine. Assay used: immunoSEQ multiplex PCR; TCRdb lists only in-frame clones, some missing. In the table there are approximately 150,000 clones, approximately 89% of which are singletons. This specimen consisted of peripheral blood, obtained on day 0 of AZD1222 vaccination. The origin of the receptors is an adult in good health.

This clone was picked up one time. For the CDR3, the DNA is TGTGCCAGCAGCTTAAATCGGGGTGGGACCACCGGGGAGCTGTTTTTT. Amino acids: CASSLNRGGTTGELFF. The rearrangement uses TRBV7-3 and TRBJ2-2; D possibly matches TRBD1 or TRBD2 (5 bases each). This CDR3 region has 16 residues. Germline values: CDR1 SGHTA, CDR2 FQGTGA. Trimming pared 1 base from V and 4 bases from J, leaving 13 bases between.

This chain uses TRBV5-4 with TRBJ2-5; 12 positions agree with TRBD2. The trim removed 4 bases at V and 5 bases at J, leaving 6 bases unmatched. This CDR3 is built from 15 residues. CDR1 is SGHNT, CDR2 YYREEE, per germline (reference sequence). CDR3 sequence reads: CASSRTSGISETQYF. Written as DNA, the CDR3 is TGTGCCAGCAGCCGGACTAGCGGGATTAGTGAGACCCAGTACTTC.

V usage is TRBV5-1 and J usage is TRBJ1-2; the D gene is possibly TRBD1 (5 bases). The CDR3 extends over 15 amino acids. Germline V gene sequence: CDR1 SGHRS, CDR2 YFSETQ. Trimming stripped 0 bases from V and 0 bases from J, with 9 bases between. Here the CDR3 reads CASSLGGGANYGYTF. The CDR3 DNA reads as TGCGCCAGCAGCTTGGGTGGGGGAGCTAACTATGGCTACACCTTC.

This chain uses TRBV5-1 with TRBJ2-2; TRBD1 aligns across 7 bases. Germline values: CDR1 SGHRS, CDR2 YFSETQ. Losses at the gene ends were 7 bases for V and 6 bases for J; bases not matched to a gene: 6. The CDR3 sequence is 13 residues long. CDR3 sequence reads: CASWGQLSGELFF. Here the CDR3 DNA reads TGCGCCAGCTGGGGACAGTTGTCCGGGGAGCTGTTTTTT.

The genes are TRBV7-2 and TRBJ2-1; TRBD2 might be the D (5 bases). V was clipped by 0 bases and J by 2 bases, with 8 bases between them. The CDR3 sequence is 15 residues long. Germline lookup yields CDR1 SGHTA and CDR2 FQGNSA. CDR3 sequence (DNA): TGTGCCAGCAGCTTAGCTAGAGGGACCTACAATGAGCAGTTCTTC. Translating it yields CASSLARGTYNEQFF.

This sequence joins TRBV4-3 and TRBJ2-2, with 11 bases fitting TRBD2. Trimming cost V 0 bases and J 7 bases; bases outside gene matches: 4. CDR1 and CDR2 from the germline V gene are LGHNA and YSLEER. The CDR3 sequence is 16 residues long. The DNA of the CDR3 is TGCGCCAGCAGCCAAGAAGGACTAGCGGGTGTCGGGGAGCTGTTTTTT. This encodes CASSQEGLAGVGELFF.

The chain couples TRBV19 to TRBJ1-2; D might be TRBD1 (5 bases). Trimming cost V 3 bases and J 7 bases, with 12 bases left between them. CDR1 LNHDA and CDR2 SQIVND come from the germline V gene (reference sequence). The CDR3 totals 13 residues. CDR3 coding DNA: TGTGCCAGTAGTATGAGGGGCAGTCGTGGCTACACCTTC. Its protein is CASSMRGSRGYTF. The full variable domain, rest sourced from reference TRBV19 and TRBJ1-2, is DGGITQSPKYLFRKEGQNVTLSCEQNLNHDAMYWYRQDPGQGLRLIYYSQIVNDFQKGDIAEGYSVSREKKESFPLTVTSAQKNPTAFYLCASSMRGSRGYTFGSGTRLTVV.

The chain carries TRBV11-2 and TRBJ2-7; 9 positions match TRBD1. This CDR3 has 15 amino acids. Germline CDR1 SGHAT, CDR2 FQNNGV. Losses at the gene ends were 2 bases for V and 4 bases for J; bases not matched to a gene: 6. The CDR3 sequence is CASSLWSGQGYEQYF. As DNA, the CDR3 is TGTGCCAGCAGCTTATGGTCGGGACAGGGTTACGAGCAGTACTTC.

The CDR3 is CASSQDLGIALHF. The CDR3 DNA follows: TGCGCCAGCAGCCAAGATCTGGGGATAGCCCTCCACTTT. The V and J genes are TRBV4-3 and TRBJ1-6; D not resolved. The CDR3 is 13 amino acids. Per germline, CDR1 LGHNA and CDR2 YSLEER. Deletions cut 0 bases from V and 14 bases from J, with 11 bases between.

To note about this clone: This sample includes further DNA sequences coding for the same CDR3. The chain recombines TRBV19 with TRBJ1-5, with TRBD1 as a possible D gene (6 bases). This CDR3 is 14 amino acids long. Trimming took off 4 bases at V and 3 bases at J, with 10 bases between the two ends. The V gene's germline CDR1 is LNHDA and CDR2 SQIVND (reference sequence). The CDR3 DNA is TGTGCCAGTAGTACCCAGGGGTACAATCAGCCCCAGCATTTT. As protein: CASSTQGYNQPQHF.

The chain is built from TRBV6-6 and TRBJ2-1; D gene ambiguous. The V and J ends lost 2 bases and 5 bases respectively, with 1 base between them. Germline V gene data show CDR1 as MNHNY and CDR2 as SVGAGI (reference sequence). There are 11 residues in the CDR3. The CDR3 nucleotides read TGTGCCAGCAGTTACCACAATGAGCAGTTCTTC. This sequence encodes CASSYHNEQFF.

In DNA form, the CDR3 reads TGTGCCAGTAGTATTGTTGGGGACCAGCCCCAGCATTTT. Translation: CASSIVGDQPQHF. The V call is TRBV19, the J call TRBJ1-5; maybe TRBD1 (5 bases). The V gene lost 3 bases and the J gene lost 7 bases, with 10 bases spanning the gap. The CDR3 contains 13 residues. Germline V gene data show CDR1 as LNHDA and CDR2 as SQIVND (reference sequence).